These 15 T cell receptor beta chains originate from one sample sequenced in a study of PD-1 blockade in classical Hodgkin lymphoma. Here immunoSEQ multiplex PCR was the method, and the copy in TCRdb shows in-frame clones only, minus some. The profile shows about 22,000 clones, 75% to 95% of them singletons. Specified time point: newly diagnosed, previously untreated cHL patient sample. The authors purified CD4+ T cells from thawed PBMCs by magnetic negative selection. Sample: CD4+ T cells from blood. These TCRs come from a human donor with classical Hodgkin lymphoma.

J is TRBJ2-2 and V is TRBV7-9; the D is unclear. Trimming stripped 2 bases from V and 4 bases from J, with 14 bases between. The CDR3 covers 16 residues. From germline, CDR1 is SEHNR and CDR2 FQNEAQ (reference sequence). Written as DNA, the CDR3 is TGTGCCAGCAGCTTATTCGGACCACGAAGCACCGGGGAGCTGTTTTTT. This gives the protein CASSLFGPRSTGELFF.

The genes are TRBV7-9 and TRBJ2-3; D ambiguous. The CDR3 runs to 14 residues. V was trimmed by 3 bases and J by 0 bases, leaving 7 bases between them. Germline V gives CDR1 SEHNR, CDR2 FQNEAQ (reference sequence). CDR3 loop: CASSLAISTDTQYF. CDR3 coding DNA: TGTGCCAGCAGCTTGGCCATTAGCACAGATACGCAGTATTTT.

The chain recombines TRBV30 with TRBJ2-3, with unresolved D. Germline V gene data show CDR1 as GTSNPN and CDR2 as SVGIG (reference sequence). The germline V and J ends were trimmed by 0 bases and 6 bases, with 7 bases remaining between them. This CDR3 spans 12 amino acids. The DNA of the CDR3 is TGTGCCTGGAGTGTAATGTGGGATACGCAGTATTTT. It yields the protein CAWSVMWDTQYF.

The chain has TRBV1 and TRBJ2-5; the table's D gene call, TRBD2, was not cross checked with the DNA. The tail of the sequence fits TRBJ2-7 better, so the J call may be wrong. TRBV1 is designated a pseudogene. The CDR3 length is 13 residues. The CDR3 loop is CTSSQGLPYEQYF. The CDR3 bases are TGCACCAGCTCCCAAGGACTCCCCTACGAGCAGTACTTC.

CDR3 in amino acids: CASIERGASNEKLFF. CDR3 DNA: TGTGCCAGCATCGAACGCGGGGCCAGTAATGAAAAACTGTTTTTT. This chain connects TRBV28 to TRBJ1-4, with D maybe TRBD1 (5 bases). The CDR3 spans 15 residues. The germline V gene encodes CDR1 MDHEN and CDR2 SYDVKM. Trimming left V 7 bases short and J 4 bases short, with 16 bases between.

The chain employs TRBV25-1 and TRBJ1-6; TRBD1 is a possible D gene (6 bases). V dropped 0 bases and J dropped 7 bases, with 10 bases sitting between them. The CDR3 contains 15 residues. CDR1 is MGHDK and CDR2 is SYGVNS in the germline V gene. The CDR3 reads CASSEYWQGNSPLHF. CDR3 nucleotide sequence: TGTGCCAGCAGTGAATATTGGCAGGGGAATTCACCCCTCCACTTT.

The rearrangement uses TRBV5-1 and TRBJ2-1, with D unresolved. The V end lost 0 bases, the J end lost 6 bases, and 13 bases lay between the germline ends. The CDR3 is made up of 15 amino acids. Per the germline V gene, CDR1 is SGHRS and CDR2 is YFSETQ. DNA of the CDR3: TGCGCCAGCAGCTTGGATTTGATGCGGCCCAATGAGCAGTTCTTC. It encodes CASSLDLMRPNEQFF. The full variable domain, with the rest looked up from reference TRBV5-1 and TRBJ2-1, is KAGVTQTPRYLIKTRGQQVTLSCSPISGHRSVSWYQQTPGQGLQFLFEYFSETQRNKGNFPGRFSGRQFSNSRSEMNVSTLELGDSALYLCASSLDLMRPNEQFFGPGTRLTVL.

The chain carries TRBV4-3 and TRBJ2-3; D remains ambiguous. Germline V gene sequence: CDR1 LGHNA, CDR2 YSLEER. The ends were cut back, 3 bases at V and 2 bases at J, with 6 bases in the middle. The CDR3 spans 13 residues. The CDR3 reads CASSQEYTDTQYF. CDR3 sequence (DNA): TGCGCCAGCAGCCAGGAATACACAGATACGCAGTATTTT.

The chain is built from TRBV28 and TRBJ1-1; 8 bases are shared with TRBD1. The germline gives CDR1 MDHEN, CDR2 SYDVKM. Trimming cost V 4 bases and J 1 base; bases outside gene matches: 5. The CDR3 has 15 residues. CDR3 amino acids: CASSSHTGGNTEAFF. The CDR3 coding sequence is TGTGCCAGCAGTTCGCATACAGGGGGGAACACTGAAGCTTTCTTT.

This clone was detected once. The V call is TRBV11-2, the J call TRBJ1-2; D unclear. The V gene's germline CDR1 is SGHAT and CDR2 FQNNGV. V dropped 1 base and J dropped 7 bases, with 16 bases sitting between them. The CDR3 is 15 amino acids. Here the CDR3 reads CASSLGSWWATGYTF. Written as DNA, the CDR3 is TGTGCCAGCAGCTTAGGGTCTTGGTGGGCGACTGGCTACACCTTC.

The chain combines TRBV7-2 with TRBJ1-1, with no clear D. V was pared by 1 base and J by 8 bases, with 14 bases between. CDR1 is SGHTA and CDR2 is FQGNSA in the germline V gene. This CDR3 region has 14 residues. CDR3 sequence: CASSLGPDYGEAFF. CDR3 bases: TGTGCCAGCAGCTTAGGCCCGGATTACGGCGAAGCTTTCTTT.

The chain links TRBV14 to TRBJ2-3; unclear D gene. Germline loops: CDR1 SGHDN, CDR2 FVKESK. V was trimmed by 0 bases and J by 3 bases, leaving 4 bases between them. The CDR3 has 13 amino acids. The CDR3 coding sequence is TGTGCCAGCAGCCAAGAGGTAACAGATACGCAGTATTTT. It yields the protein CASSQEVTDTQYF.

This clone was seen just once. The V gene is TRBV5-4, the J gene TRBJ1-4; 7 positions match TRBD1. The CDR3 consists of 13 residues. From germline, CDR1 is SGHNT and CDR2 YYREEE (reference sequence). The ends lost 4 bases at V and 7 bases at J; junction bases unmatched: 4. Written as DNA, the CDR3 is TGTGCCAGCAGCATACAGGGGTCTGAAAAACTGTTTTTT. This codes for CASSIQGSEKLFF. Looking up the rest from reference TRBV5-4 and TRBJ1-4 gives the full variable domain: ETGVTQSPTHLIKTRGQQVTLRCSSQSGHNTVSWYQQALGQGPQFIFQYYREEENGRGNFPPRFSGLQFPNYSSELNVNALELDDSALYLCASSIQGSEKLFFGSGTQLSVL.

This clone was recorded once. The chain combines TRBV10-3 with TRBJ1-5, with D unresolved. Germline CDR1 ENHRY, CDR2 SYGVKD. Trimming removed 3 bases from V and 9 bases from J, with 15 bases in between. The CDR3 sequence is 14 residues long. The CDR3 bases are TGTGCCATCAGTGACCCCGGGCGGGAGAGGCCCCAGCATTTT. Protein sequence: CAISDPGRERPQHF.

The chain uses TRBV19 and TRBJ2-6; D gene unclear. The V gene lost 1 base and the J gene lost 2 bases, with 9 bases spanning the gap. The CDR3 sequence is 16 residues long. Germline-derived CDR1 and CDR2 are LNHDA and SQIVND (reference sequence). The CDR3 DNA follows: TGTGCCAGTAGTATAGGCCCCTCCACTGGGGCCAACGTCCTGACTTTC. Translated, it gives CASSIGPSTGANVLTF.